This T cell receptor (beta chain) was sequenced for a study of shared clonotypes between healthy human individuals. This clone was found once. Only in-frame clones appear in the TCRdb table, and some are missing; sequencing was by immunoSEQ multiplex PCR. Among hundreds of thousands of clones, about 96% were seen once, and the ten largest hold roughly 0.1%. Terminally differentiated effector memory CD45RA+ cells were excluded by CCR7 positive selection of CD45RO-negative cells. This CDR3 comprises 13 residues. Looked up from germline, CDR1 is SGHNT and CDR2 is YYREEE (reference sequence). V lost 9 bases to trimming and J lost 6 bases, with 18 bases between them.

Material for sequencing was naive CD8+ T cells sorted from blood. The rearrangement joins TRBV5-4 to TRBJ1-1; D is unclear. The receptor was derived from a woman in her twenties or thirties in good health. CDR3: CATAPTPQPEAFF. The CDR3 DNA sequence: TGTGCCACGGCGCCGACTCCCCAACCTGAAGCTTTCTTT.